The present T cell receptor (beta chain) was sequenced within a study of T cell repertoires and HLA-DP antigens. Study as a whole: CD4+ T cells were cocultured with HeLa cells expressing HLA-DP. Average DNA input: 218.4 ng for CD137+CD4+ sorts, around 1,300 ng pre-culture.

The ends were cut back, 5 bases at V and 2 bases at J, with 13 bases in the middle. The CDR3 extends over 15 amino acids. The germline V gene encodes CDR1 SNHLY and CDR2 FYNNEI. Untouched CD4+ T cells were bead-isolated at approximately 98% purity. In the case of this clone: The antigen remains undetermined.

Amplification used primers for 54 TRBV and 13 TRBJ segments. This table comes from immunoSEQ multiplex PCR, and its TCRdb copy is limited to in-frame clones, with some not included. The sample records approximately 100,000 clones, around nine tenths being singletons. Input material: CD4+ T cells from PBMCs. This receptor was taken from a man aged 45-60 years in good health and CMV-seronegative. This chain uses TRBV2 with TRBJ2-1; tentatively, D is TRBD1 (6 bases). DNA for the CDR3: TGTGCCAGCAGTAAAACAGGGCCAACCTACAATGAGCAGTTCTTC. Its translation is CASSKTGPTYNEQFF.